The 18 T cell receptor beta chains given below trace back to one sample, sequenced in a study of blood T cells in healthy people across ages. The authors ran a second PCR of about 6 to 11 cycles using a sample-barcoded 5' primer and a J-beta primer mix. TCRdb passed the 5' RACE reads through MiXCR, listing each CDR3 protein once. The repertoire holds more than 1,400,000 distinct CDR3 sequences, with approximately 40% as singletons. Specimen: blood. These receptors originate from a woman under 30 in good health.

The table lists this clonotype with a few counts. The chain is built from TRBV9 and TRBJ2-3, with D hard to call. V dropped 0 bases and J dropped 5 bases, with 13 bases sitting between them. The germline gives CDR1 SGDLS, CDR2 YYNGEE. The CDR3 runs 15 residues. The CDR3 spells CASSVVGYVEDTQYF. The CDR3 coding sequence is TGTGCCAGCAGCGTAGTCGGTTATGTGGAAGATACGCAGTATTTT.

The chain links TRBV2 to TRBJ1-6; the match to TRBD1 covers 9 bases. V was clipped by 4 bases and J by 3 bases; unmatched bases: 4. CDR1 and CDR2 from the germline V gene are SNHLY and FYNNEI. The CDR3 totals 16 residues. The CDR3 sequence: CASSVTGQGYNSPLHF. For the CDR3, the DNA is TGTGCCAGCAGTGTTACGGGACAGGGCTATAATTCACCCCTCCACTTT.

This clonotype was counted a few times. The chain combines TRBV12-3 or TRBV12-4 with TRBJ1-5; maybe TRBD1 (6 bases). Between the trimmed V and J ends, which lost 5 bases and 7 bases, there was a span of 12 bases. This CDR3 spans 13 amino acids. CDR3 sequence (DNA): TGTGCCAGCAGTCCAGGGGCGCGACAGCCCCAGCATTTT. This sequence encodes CASSPGARQPQHF.

The rearrangement links TRBV14 to TRBJ1-4; TRBD1 matches at 7 bases. CDR1 and CDR2 from the germline V gene are SGHDN and FVKESK. V lost 5 bases and J lost 0; bases outside the gene matches: 15. The CDR3 is made up of 19 amino acids. The CDR3 loop reads CASSAHEQGKFATNEKLFF. The CDR3, as DNA: TGTGCCAGCAGCGCCCATGAACAGGGGAAATTTGCAACTAATGAAAAACTGTTTTTT.

A word on this clonotype: A much larger clone lies one base from this, so it may be a read error. The chain carries TRBV3-1 and TRBJ2-1; D is possibly TRBD1 (5 bases). Trimming removed 4 bases from V and 11 bases from J, with 15 bases in between. Germline lookup yields CDR1 LGHDT and CDR2 YNNKEL (reference sequence). CDR3 length equals 13 residues. This chain's CDR3 is CASSLGRAGKQFF. The CDR3, as DNA: TGTGCCAGCAGCCTTGGCAGGGCTGGGAAGCAGTTCTTC.

The V call is TRBV6-6, the J call TRBJ1-2, with a weak D call TRBD1 (5 bases). Deletions cut 6 bases from V and 7 bases from J, with 24 bases between. CDR3 size: 16 residues. CDR1 and CDR2 from the germline V gene are MNHNY and SVGAGI (reference sequence). In DNA, the CDR3 is TGTGCCAGCAGGAGGTCCGGGGACGGTAAATACTTTGGCTACACCTTC. Translation: CASRRSGDGKYFGYTF.

The chain carries TRBV27 and TRBJ1-1, with no clear D. In germline, CDR1 is MNHEY, CDR2 SMNVEV (reference sequence). CDR3 length: 13 residues. The ends were cut back, 5 bases at V and 3 bases at J, with 10 bases in the middle. This CDR3 is CASSRRRDTEAFF. The CDR3 DNA sequence: TGTGCCAGCAGTCGAAGACGGGACACTGAAGCTTTCTTT.

The chain couples TRBV27 to TRBJ1-6; D not certain. Trimming pared 6 bases from V and 1 base from J, leaving 10 bases between. The CDR3 extends over 15 amino acids. The V gene's germline CDR1 is MNHEY and CDR2 SMNVEV (reference sequence). CDR3 sequence (DNA): TGTGCCAGCAGCTCCTTGGGATCCTATAATTCACCCCTCCACTTT. This codes for CASSSLGSYNSPLHF.

The chain combines TRBV20-1 with TRBJ2-2; D call uncertain. Germline V CDR1 and CDR2: DFQATT, SNEGSKA (reference sequence). CDR3 length: 14 amino acids. V was clipped by 2 bases and J by 4 bases, with 11 bases between them. The CDR3 spells CSARNPGRTGELFF. DNA for the CDR3: TGCAGTGCTAGAAACCCGGGTCGCACCGGGGAGCTGTTTTTT.

Only a few counts were recorded for this clonotype. The chain recombines TRBV6-6 with TRBJ2-7; TRBD2 matches 8 bases. The V segment lost 6 bases and the J segment 3 bases; nucleotides outside the gene matches: 7. CDR3 length: 14 residues. CDR1 and CDR2 from the germline V gene are MNHNY and SVGAGI (reference sequence). The CDR3 sequence is CASSLAGEGYEQYF. The CDR3 nucleotides read TGTGCCAGCAGCCTAGCGGGTGAAGGCTACGAGCAGTACTTC.

The CDR3 is CASSLKGTQYF. CDR3 sequence (DNA): TGCGCCAGCAGCTTGAAGGGGACCCAGTACTTC. This chain joins TRBV5-1 and TRBJ2-7; no clear D gene. The J call is uncertain, as TRBJ2-5 better fits the DNA end. The CDR3 is made up of 11 amino acids. CDR1 and CDR2 from the germline V gene are SGHRS and YFSETQ.

The gene calls are TRBV29-1 and TRBJ2-1; the match to TRBD1 covers 8 bases. CDR3 size: 15 residues. The J segment lost 7 bases and the V segment lost 3 bases, leaving 11 bases of the junction unmatched. Germline CDR1 is SQVTM and CDR2 is ANQGSEA. As DNA, the CDR3 is TGCAGCGTTGACCGCGGGACAGGAGGTAAAAATGAGCAGTTCTTC. Translated, it gives CSVDRGTGGKNEQFF.

CDR3 DNA: TGCAGTATCCGACTGGAAGGCACAGATACGCAGTATTTT. Protein: CSIRLEGTDTQYF. The genes are TRBV20-1 and TRBJ2-3, with D uncertain. V was trimmed by 8 bases and J by 1 base, leaving 13 bases between them. The germline V gene has CDR1 DFQATT and CDR2 SNEGSKA (reference sequence). This CDR3 has 13 amino acids.

The chain is built from TRBV20-1 and TRBJ2-5; weak D call: TRBD2 (5 bases). The J call may be incorrect, as the DNA end agrees better with TRBJ2-7. The CDR3 runs to 12 residues. The V gene's germline CDR1 is DFQATT and CDR2 SNEGSKA (reference sequence). This CDR3 is CSARRTFYEQYF. The CDR3, as DNA: TGCAGTGCTAGAAGGACTTTCTACGAGCAGTACTTC.

This clonotype showed up just a few times. The chain recombines TRBV7-9 with TRBJ2-7; the D gene is possibly TRBD1 (6 bases). Germline assignment: CDR1 SEHNR and CDR2 FQNEAQ (reference sequence). V was cut by 8 bases and J by 6 bases, with 11 bases left in between. CDR3 length: 11 amino acids. The CDR3 here is CASQGTSEQYF. DNA of the CDR3: TGTGCCAGCCAGGGGACCTCCGAGCAGTACTTC.

The chain uses TRBV7-9 and TRBJ2-4; TRBD2 matches 11 bases. Germline loops: CDR1 SEHNR, CDR2 FQNEAQ (reference sequence). J gave up 0 bases and V 4 bases, and 14 bases lay outside the gene matches. CDR3 length: 20 amino acids. CDR3 sequence: CASSSLPGTSGPIAKNIQYF. DNA for the CDR3: TGTGCCAGCAGCTCCCTCCCAGGGACTAGCGGACCTATAGCCAAAAACATTCAGTACTTC.

The chain combines TRBV28 with TRBJ2-7; a possible D gene is TRBD1 (6 bases). Looked up from germline, CDR1 is MDHEN and CDR2 is SYDVKM. With 5 bases removed from V and 4 bases from J, the gap between germline ends came to 15 bases. This CDR3 has 14 amino acids. The DNA of the CDR3 is TGTGCCAGCAGTGGAGTTCTCCAGGGGTACGAGCAGTACTTC. It is translated as CASSGVLQGYEQYF.

The chain couples TRBV7-2 to TRBJ2-7; TRBD2 aligns across 9 bases. V lost 0 bases and J lost 7; bases outside the gene matches: 13. Per the germline V gene, CDR1 is SGHTA and CDR2 is FQGNSA. The CDR3 length is 17 residues. CDR3 DNA: TGTGCCAGCAGCTTAGCGCCTAGCGGGATATCCTACAATGAGCAGTACTTC. Protein product: CASSLAPSGISYNEQYF.